This TCR beta chain was identified in a study of neoadjuvant anti-PD-1 for oral cavity cancer. Study-level information: Before surgery, most patients got three to four biweekly 3 mg/kg nivolumab doses.

TCRdb keeps only in-frame clones here, not all; method: immunoSEQ multiplex PCR. In the table there are 10,000 to 15,000 clones, around 71% of which are singletons. Time point denoted: after neoadjuvant nivolumab, at surgical resection. Patients were newly diagnosed with stage II-IVA oral cavity squamous cell carcinoma without prior systemic or radiation treatment. These oral cavity squamous cell carcinomas were HPV-negative and locally advanced. There are 14 residues in the CDR3. Trimming stripped 4 bases from V and 9 bases from J, with 17 bases between. CDR1 is SGHDT, CDR2 YYEEEE, per germline. Study-wide points: Non-responders to neoadjuvant nivolumab had significantly more clonal PBMC T cells than responders.

Of note for this clone: The antigen remains unidentified.

The sample in question was PBMCs, obtained after nivolumab (anti-PD-1) treatment. The sequence was obtained from a person aged 35 to 85 with oral cavity squamous cell carcinoma. This chain links TRBV5-6 with TRBJ2-4; D remains ambiguous. The CDR3 nucleotides are TGTGCCAGCAGCCTAAAACAGATTGAAACCATTCAGTACTTC. Amino acid sequence: CASSLKQIETIQYF.